This T cell receptor (beta chain) was captured by sequencing in a study of response to subunit inactivated influenza vaccine. TCRdb re-called the RT-PCR reads through MiXCR, storing one row per CDR3 protein. This table has some 550,000 distinct CDR3 sequences, roughly 23% appearing once. V dropped 8 bases and J dropped 10 bases, with 21 bases sitting between them. The CDR3 spans 13 residues. CDR1 is SQVTM and CDR2 is ANQGSEA in the germline V gene. The sample was also linked to a second study, of T cells expressing NK-cell markers. According to that study: UMIs were included in TCR beta cDNA generated by 5'RACE template switching. Sorted CD3+CD56-NKG2C+, CD3+CD56+NKG2C- and CD3+CD56+NKG2C+ T cells were the source of the TCR beta repertoires. The eight sequenced donors comprised seven who were HCMV-seropositive and one who was seronegative. Over 5 donors carried dominant NKG2C+ clonotypes that made up 1.0-7.0% of their CD8+ T cells. Topping the CD3+CD56-NKG2C+ fraction as well were these clonotypes, in several donors.

V is TRBV29-1 and J is TRBJ2-1, with D possibly being TRBD1 (5 bases). This TCR came from a man in his fifties who received an inactivated influenza vaccine. The specimen comprised CD4+ T cells sorted from PBMCs, sampled 11 to 12 days after vaccination. The CDR3 is CSTRPDIFGEQFF. The CDR3, as DNA: TGCAGCACTCGTCCGGACATCTTCGGCGAGCAGTTCTTC.